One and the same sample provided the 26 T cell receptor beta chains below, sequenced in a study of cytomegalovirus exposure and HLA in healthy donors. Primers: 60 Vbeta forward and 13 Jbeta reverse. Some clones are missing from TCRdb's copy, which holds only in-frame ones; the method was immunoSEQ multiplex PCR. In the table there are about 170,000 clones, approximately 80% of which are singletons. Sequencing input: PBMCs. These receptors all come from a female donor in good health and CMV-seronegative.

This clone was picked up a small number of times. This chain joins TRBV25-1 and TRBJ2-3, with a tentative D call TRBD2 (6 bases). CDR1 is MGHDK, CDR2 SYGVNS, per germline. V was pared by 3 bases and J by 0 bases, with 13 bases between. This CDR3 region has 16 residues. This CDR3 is CASSDFGGISTDTQYF. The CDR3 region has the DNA TGTGCCAGCAGTGATTTCGGCGGGATAAGCACAGATACGCAGTATTTT. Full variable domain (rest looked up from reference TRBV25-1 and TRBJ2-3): EADIYQTPRYLVIGTGKKITLECSQTMGHDKMYWYQQDPGMELHLIHYSYGVNSTEKGDLSSESTVSRIRTEHFPLTLESARPSHTSQYLCASSDFGGISTDTQYFGPGTRLTVL.

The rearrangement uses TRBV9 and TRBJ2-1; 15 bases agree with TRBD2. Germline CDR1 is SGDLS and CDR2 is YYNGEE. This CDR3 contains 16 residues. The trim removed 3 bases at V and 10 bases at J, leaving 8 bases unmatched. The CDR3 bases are TGTGCCAGCAGCGATCCTCTCGGACTAGCGGGGGGGGAGCAGTTCTTC. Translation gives CASSDPLGLAGGEQFF.

This chain's CDR3 is CASTPTGTSGGEQYF. CDR3 nucleotides: TGCGCCAGCACCCCTACCGGGACTAGCGGGGGCGAGCAGTACTTC. The chain couples TRBV5-1 to TRBJ2-7; 14 bases line up with TRBD2. The CDR3 has 15 residues. Germline assignment: CDR1 SGHRS and CDR2 YFSETQ. The V gene end was trimmed by 6 bases and the J gene end by 6 bases; junction bases not matched to a gene: 8.

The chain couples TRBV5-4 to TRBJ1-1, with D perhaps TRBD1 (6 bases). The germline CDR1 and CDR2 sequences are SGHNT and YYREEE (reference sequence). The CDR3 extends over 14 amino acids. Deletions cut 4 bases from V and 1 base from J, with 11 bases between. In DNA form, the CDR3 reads TGTGCCAGCAGCATCCCAGGGGCGAACACTGAAGCTTTCTTT. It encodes CASSIPGANTEAFF. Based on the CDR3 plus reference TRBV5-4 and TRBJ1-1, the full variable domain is ETGVTQSPTHLIKTRGQQVTLRCSSQSGHNTVSWYQQALGQGPQFIFQYYREEENGRGNFPPRFSGLQFPNYSSELNVNALELDDSALYLCASSIPGANTEAFFGQGTRLTVV.

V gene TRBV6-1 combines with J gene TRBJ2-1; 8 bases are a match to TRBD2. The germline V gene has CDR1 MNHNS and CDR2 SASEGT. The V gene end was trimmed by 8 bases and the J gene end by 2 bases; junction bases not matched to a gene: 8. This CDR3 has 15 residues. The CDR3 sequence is CASWREAHTYNEQFF. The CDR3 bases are TGTGCCAGCTGGCGGGAGGCCCACACCTACAATGAGCAGTTCTTC.

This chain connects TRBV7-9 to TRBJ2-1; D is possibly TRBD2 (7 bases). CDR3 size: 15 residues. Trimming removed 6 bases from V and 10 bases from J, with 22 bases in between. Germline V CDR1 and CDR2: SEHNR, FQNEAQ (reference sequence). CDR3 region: CASSSTEGDYLEQFF. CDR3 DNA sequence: TGTGCCAGCAGTTCAACGGAGGGGGACTACCTGGAGCAGTTCTTC.

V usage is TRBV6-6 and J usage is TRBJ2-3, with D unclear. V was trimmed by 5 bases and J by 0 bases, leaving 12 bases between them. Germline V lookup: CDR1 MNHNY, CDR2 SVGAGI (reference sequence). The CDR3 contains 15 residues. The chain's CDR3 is CASSGVGYSTDTQYF. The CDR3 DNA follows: TGTGCCAGCAGTGGAGTTGGGTATAGCACAGATACGCAGTATTTT.

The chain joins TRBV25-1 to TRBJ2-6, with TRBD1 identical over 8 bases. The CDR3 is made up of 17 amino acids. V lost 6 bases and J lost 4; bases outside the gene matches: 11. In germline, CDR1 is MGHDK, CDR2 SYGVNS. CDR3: CASSFRGQSSGANVLTF. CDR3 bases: TGTGCCAGCAGCTTCAGGGGGCAAAGTTCAGGGGCCAACGTCCTGACTTTC.

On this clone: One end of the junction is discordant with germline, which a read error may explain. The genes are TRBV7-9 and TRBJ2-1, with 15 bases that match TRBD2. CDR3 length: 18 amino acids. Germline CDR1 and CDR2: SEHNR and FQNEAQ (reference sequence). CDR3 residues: CSSSLAILGTSGRNEQFF. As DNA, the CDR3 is TGTTCCAGCAGCTTAGCAATATTAGGGACTAGCGGGAGGAATGAGCAGTTCTTC.

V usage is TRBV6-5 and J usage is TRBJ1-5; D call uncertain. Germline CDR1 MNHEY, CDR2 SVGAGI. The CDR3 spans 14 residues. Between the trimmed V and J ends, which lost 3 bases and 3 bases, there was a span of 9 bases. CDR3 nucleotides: TGTGCCAGCAGTTATGCCGGGGACAATCAGCCCCAGCATTTT. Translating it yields CASSYAGDNQPQHF.

The CDR3 loop reads CASSVLLASDTQYF. In nucleotides, the CDR3 is TGTGCCAGCAGCGTACTACTAGCCTCAGATACGCAGTATTTT. V usage is TRBV9 and J usage is TRBJ2-3; D may be TRBD2 (6 bases). The CDR3 covers 14 residues. V gave up 1 base and J gave up 4 bases, with 10 bases separating them. CDR1 is SGDLS and CDR2 is YYNGEE in the germline V gene. The full variable domain, rest sourced from reference TRBV9 and TRBJ2-3, is DSGVTQTPKHLITATGQRVTLRCSPRSGDLSVYWYQQSLDQGLQFLIQYYNGEERAKGNILERFSAQQFPDLHSELNLSSLELGDSALYFCASSVLLASDTQYFGPGTRLTVL.

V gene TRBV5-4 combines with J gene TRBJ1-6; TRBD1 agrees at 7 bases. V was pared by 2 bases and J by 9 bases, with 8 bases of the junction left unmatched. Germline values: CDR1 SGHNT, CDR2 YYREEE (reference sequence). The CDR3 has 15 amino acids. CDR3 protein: CASSLRQGVFSPLHF. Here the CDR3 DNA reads TGTGCCAGCAGCTTAAGGCAGGGGGTTTTTTCACCCCTCCACTTT.

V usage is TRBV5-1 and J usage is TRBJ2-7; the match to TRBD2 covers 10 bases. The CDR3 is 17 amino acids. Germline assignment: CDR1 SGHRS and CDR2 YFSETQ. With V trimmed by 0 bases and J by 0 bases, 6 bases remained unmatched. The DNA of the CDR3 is TGCGCCAGCAGCTTGGTGGGTAGCGGGAGGCACTCCTACGAGCAGTACTTC. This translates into CASSLVGSGRHSYEQYF.

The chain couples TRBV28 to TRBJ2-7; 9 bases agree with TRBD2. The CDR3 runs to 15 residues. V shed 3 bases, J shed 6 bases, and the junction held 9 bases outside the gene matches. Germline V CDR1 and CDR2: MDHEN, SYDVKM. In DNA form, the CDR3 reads TGTGCCAGCAGTTTGTTGGGCGGGAGGGCTGGCGAGCAGTACTTC. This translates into CASSLLGGRAGEQYF.

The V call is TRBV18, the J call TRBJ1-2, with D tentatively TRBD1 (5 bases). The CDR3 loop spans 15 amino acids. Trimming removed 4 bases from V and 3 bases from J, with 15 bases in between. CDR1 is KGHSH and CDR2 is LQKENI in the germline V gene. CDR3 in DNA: TGTGCCAGCTCACGACGGGACTTGGGGGACTATGGCTACACCTTC. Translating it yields CASSRRDLGDYGYTF.

The CDR3 loop reads CASTVSGSDTQYF. The CDR3 DNA is TGTGCCAGTACGGTGAGCGGGAGCGATACGCAGTATTTT. The rearrangement joins TRBV19 to TRBJ2-3, with TRBD2 matching 8 bases. Germline CDR1 and CDR2: LNHDA and SQIVND (reference sequence). CDR3 length equals 13 residues. Trimming took 7 bases from V and 6 from J; bases not matched to a gene: 6.

The CDR3 nucleotides read TGTGCCAGCAGCCAAGATCAGGCGGGAACAGGGGGCTACTACAATGAGCAGTTCTTC. It codes for CASSQDQAGTGGYYNEQFF. The chain uses TRBV14 and TRBJ2-1; TRBD1 aligns across 9 bases. There are 19 residues in the CDR3. Germline-derived CDR1 and CDR2 are SGHDN and FVKESK. J was trimmed by 3 bases and V by 0 bases; bases with no gene match: 12.

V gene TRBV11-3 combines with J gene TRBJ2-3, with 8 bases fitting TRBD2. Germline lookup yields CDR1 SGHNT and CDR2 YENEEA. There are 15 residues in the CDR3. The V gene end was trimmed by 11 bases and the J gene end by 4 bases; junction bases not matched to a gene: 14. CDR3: CAVGGVAGGADTQYF. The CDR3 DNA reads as TGTGCCGTTGGGGGGGTGGCGGGAGGAGCAGATACGCAGTATTTT.

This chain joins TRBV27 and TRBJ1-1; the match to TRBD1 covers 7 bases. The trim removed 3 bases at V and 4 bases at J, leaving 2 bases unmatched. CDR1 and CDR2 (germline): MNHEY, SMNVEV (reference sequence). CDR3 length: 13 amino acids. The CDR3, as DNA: TGTGCCAGCAGTTTGTCAGGGGGCACTGAAGCTTTCTTT. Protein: CASSLSGGTEAFF.

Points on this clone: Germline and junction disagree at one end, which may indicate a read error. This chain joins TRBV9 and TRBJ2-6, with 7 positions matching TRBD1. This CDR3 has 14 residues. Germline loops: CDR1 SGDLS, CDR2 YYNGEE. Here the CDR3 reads CASSSGTEANGLTF. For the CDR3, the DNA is TGTGCCAGCAGCTCTGGGACAGAGGCCAACGGCCTGACTTTC. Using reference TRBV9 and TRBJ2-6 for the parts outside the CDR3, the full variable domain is DSGVTQTPKHLITATGQRVTLRCSPRSGDLSVYWYQQSLDQGLQFLIQYYNGEERAKGNILERFSAQQFPDLHSELNLSSLELGDSALYFCASSSGTEANGLTFGAGSRLTVL.

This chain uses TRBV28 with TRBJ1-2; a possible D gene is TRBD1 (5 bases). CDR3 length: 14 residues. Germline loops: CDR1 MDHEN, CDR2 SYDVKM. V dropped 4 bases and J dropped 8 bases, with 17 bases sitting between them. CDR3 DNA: TGTGCCAGCAGTTCCTCGGGGACGGGGGGAGGCTACACCTTC. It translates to CASSSSGTGGGYTF.

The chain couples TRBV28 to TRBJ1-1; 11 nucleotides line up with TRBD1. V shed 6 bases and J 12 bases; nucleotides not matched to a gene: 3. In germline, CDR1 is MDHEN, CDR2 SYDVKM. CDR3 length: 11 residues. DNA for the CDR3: TGTGCCAGCAGCCGGGACAGGGGGACTTTCTTT. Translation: CASSRDRGTFF. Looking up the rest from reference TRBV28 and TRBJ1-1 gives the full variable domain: DVKVTQSSRYLVKRTGEKVFLECVQDMDHENMFWYRQDPGLGLRLIYFSYDVKMKEKGDIPEGYSVSREKKERFSLILESASTNQTSMYLCASSRDRGTFFGQGTRLTVV.

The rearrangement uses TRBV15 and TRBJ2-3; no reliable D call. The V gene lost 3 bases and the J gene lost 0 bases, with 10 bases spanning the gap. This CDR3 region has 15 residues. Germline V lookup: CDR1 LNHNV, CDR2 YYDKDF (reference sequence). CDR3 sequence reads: CATSRFSESTDTQYF. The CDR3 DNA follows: TGTGCCACCAGCAGGTTCTCCGAGAGCACAGATACGCAGTATTTT.

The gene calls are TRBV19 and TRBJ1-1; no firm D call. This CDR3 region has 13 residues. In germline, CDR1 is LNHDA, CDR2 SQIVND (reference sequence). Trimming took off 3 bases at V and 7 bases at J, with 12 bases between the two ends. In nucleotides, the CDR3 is TGTGCCAGTAGTATTGGTCGATCCGGTGAAGCTTTCTTT. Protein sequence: CASSIGRSGEAFF.

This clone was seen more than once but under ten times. This CDR3 is CASSFTGSGNTIYF. The DNA of the CDR3 is TGTGCCAGCAGCTTTACAGGGTCTGGAAACACCATATATTTT. The genes are TRBV7-9 and TRBJ1-3; a possible D gene is TRBD1 (6 bases). This CDR3 comprises 14 residues. Germline CDR1 reads SEHNR; CDR2 reads FQNEAQ (reference sequence). V was cut by 3 bases and J by 1 base, with 7 bases left in between. Full variable domain (missing parts from reference TRBV7-9 and TRBJ1-3): DTGVSQNPRHKITKRGQNVTFRCDPISEHNRLYWYRQTLGQGPEFLTYFQNEAQLEKSRLLSDRFSAERPKGSFSTLEIQRTEQGDSAMYLCASSFTGSGNTIYFGEGSWLTVV.

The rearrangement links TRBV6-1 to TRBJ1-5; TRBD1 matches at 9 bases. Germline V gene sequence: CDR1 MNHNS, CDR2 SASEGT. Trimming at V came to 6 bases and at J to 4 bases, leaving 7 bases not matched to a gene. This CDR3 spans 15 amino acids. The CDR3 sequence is CASRRSGTGNQPQHF. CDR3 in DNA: TGTGCCAGCAGAAGGTCCGGGACAGGGAATCAGCCCCAGCATTTT.